A single sample gave rise to the 19 T cell receptor beta chains below, sequenced in a study of cytomegalovirus exposure and HLA in healthy donors. A multiplex PCR was run with 60 Vbeta primers and 13 Jbeta primers. TCRdb keeps only in-frame clones here, not all; method: immunoSEQ multiplex PCR. This sample has about 150,000 clones; 74% occur once, and the top ten carry under 2.5%. Sequences were obtained from PBMCs. All receptors come from a man under 40 in good health and CMV-seronegative.

This clone was counted between two and nine times. This chain uses TRBV11-2 with TRBJ1-1; no firm D call. Per the germline V gene, CDR1 is SGHAT and CDR2 is FQNNGV. The CDR3 has 14 amino acids. Trimming took off 0 bases at V and 1 base at J, with 6 bases between the two ends. In DNA, the CDR3 is TGTGCCAGCAGCTTAGATCCCGGGAACACTGAAGCTTTCTTT. Its translation is CASSLDPGNTEAFF.

This clone has only a few counts. The chain is built from TRBV19 and TRBJ2-1, with 10 bases that match TRBD2. After removal of 3 bases from V and 2 bases from J, the junction contained 10 bases not matched to a gene. The CDR3 has 18 residues. Per the germline V gene, CDR1 is LNHDA and CDR2 is SQIVND (reference sequence). CDR3 sequence (DNA): TGTGCCAGTAGTATTTTCGGTAGCGGGGGGCCCCCCTACAATGAGCAGTTCTTC. Amino acid sequence: CASSIFGSGGPPYNEQFF.

The chain uses TRBV6-5 and TRBJ1-1, with TRBD1 matching over 7 bases. J gave up 1 base and V 5 bases, and 7 bases lay outside the gene matches. This CDR3 region has 15 residues. Germline assignment: CDR1 MNHEY and CDR2 SVGAGI. CDR3 sequence: CASSPLGQKNTEAFF. DNA of the CDR3: TGTGCCAGCAGTCCCCTGGGACAGAAGAACACTGAAGCTTTCTTT.

In this sample, this clone turned up a few times. The same CDR3 can be traced to other DNA sequences in this sample. The V and J genes are TRBV19 and TRBJ1-1; unclear D gene. The CDR3 is made up of 13 amino acids. Germline V gives CDR1 LNHDA, CDR2 SQIVND (reference sequence). V lost 3 bases to trimming and J lost 3 bases, with 8 bases between them. CDR3 sequence reads: CASSIGEDTEAFF. CDR3 DNA: TGTGCCAGTAGTATCGGAGAAGACACTGAAGCTTTCTTT.

As for this clone: Other DNA sequences in the sample encode the same CDR3. The rearrangement joins TRBV6-1 to TRBJ1-5; the D gene is possibly TRBD1 (5 bases). CDR1 and CDR2 from the germline V gene are MNHNS and SASEGT. The CDR3 totals 14 residues. Between the trimmed V and J ends, which lost 0 bases and 4 bases, there was a span of 7 bases. This CDR3 reads CASSEAGGNQPQHF. The CDR3 nucleotides read TGTGCCAGCAGTGAAGCGGGGGGGAATCAGCCCCAGCATTTT.

This chain links TRBV4-3 with TRBJ2-3, with 10 bases aligning to TRBD1. CDR3 length: 16 amino acids. The trim removed 3 bases at V and 3 bases at J, leaving 6 bases unmatched. Germline CDR1 is LGHNA and CDR2 is YSLEER. The CDR3 nucleotides read TGCGCCAGCAGCCATGACAGGGGGCAAGGGACAGATACGCAGTATTTT. This codes for CASSHDRGQGTDTQYF.

This clone was recorded a few times. The chain links TRBV11-2 to TRBJ2-1; no clear D. This CDR3 is built from 11 residues. The V end was cut by 1 base, the J end by 10 bases, with 5 bases between. The germline V gene has CDR1 SGHAT and CDR2 FQNNGV. The CDR3 DNA follows: TGTGCCAGCAGCTTAGGCCAGGAGCAGTTCTTC. Protein sequence: CASSLGQEQFF.

This clone was detected a few times. The J gene is TRBJ1-2, the V gene TRBV5-4, with TRBD1 identical over 9 bases. The CDR3 runs 13 residues. Germline-derived CDR1 and CDR2 are SGHNT and YYREEE (reference sequence). V lost 5 bases, J lost 8 bases, and 7 bases stayed unmatched. CDR3 coding DNA: TGTGCCAGCAGACAGACAGGGGGGAGCGGCTACACCTTC. This sequence encodes CASRQTGGSGYTF.

The V gene is TRBV7-8, the J gene TRBJ1-3; 8 bases map to TRBD1. V lost 4 bases, J lost 2 bases, and 7 bases stayed unmatched. The CDR3 is 16 residues long. CDR1 and CDR2 from the germline V gene are SGHVS and FQNEAQ. CDR3 amino acids: CASSSGLDRAGNTIYF. CDR3 nucleotide sequence: TGTGCCAGCAGCTCAGGCCTGGACAGGGCTGGAAACACCATATATTTT.

Here the CDR3 DNA reads TGCGCCAGCAGCCCTTCGGGTTACCTGAACACTGAAGCTTTCTTT. Translated: CASSPSGYLNTEAFF. The chain is built from TRBV5-1 and TRBJ1-1; unclear D gene. The CDR3 covers 15 residues. Germline-derived CDR1 and CDR2 are SGHRS and YFSETQ. V lost 4 bases to trimming and J lost 0 bases, with 13 bases between them. Supplemented by reference TRBV5-1 and TRBJ1-1, the full variable domain reads KAGVTQTPRYLIKTRGQQVTLSCSPISGHRSVSWYQQTPGQGLQFLFEYFSETQRNKGNFPGRFSGRQFSNSRSEMNVSTLELGDSALYLCASSPSGYLNTEAFFGQGTRLTVV.

The chain is built from TRBV28 and TRBJ1-5; perhaps TRBD1 as D (6 bases). Germline V CDR1 and CDR2: MDHEN, SYDVKM. Trimming removed 7 bases at V and 5 bases at J, with 18 bases between. CDR3 length: 15 amino acids. The CDR3 loop is CASTYDTGGDQPQHF. For the CDR3, the DNA is TGTGCCAGCACCTACGACACGGGGGGCGATCAGCCCCAGCATTTT.

The rearrangement links TRBV9 to TRBJ2-1, with 9 bases fitting TRBD2. In germline, CDR1 is SGDLS, CDR2 YYNGEE. J was trimmed by 0 bases and V by 0 bases; bases with no gene match: 7. This CDR3 spans 18 amino acids. For the CDR3, the DNA is TGTGCCAGCAGCGTAGAGAGCGGGGGGACGAGCTCCTACAATGAGCAGTTCTTC. As protein: CASSVESGGTSSYNEQFF.

V is TRBV6-6 and J is TRBJ2-2, with D possibly being TRBD1 (5 bases). The germline gives CDR1 MNHNY, CDR2 SVGAGI (reference sequence). The ends were cut back, 4 bases at V and 7 bases at J, with 13 bases in the middle. This CDR3 spans 14 amino acids. The CDR3 reads CASSSPEQGGELFF. CDR3 nucleotide sequence: TGTGCCAGCAGTTCCCCCGAGCAGGGCGGGGAGCTGTTTTTT.

The chain links TRBV30 to TRBJ1-2; tentative D call: TRBD1 (5 bases). Trimming stripped 2 bases from V and 3 bases from J, with 22 bases between. From germline, CDR1 is GTSNPN and CDR2 SVGIG (reference sequence). The CDR3 has 17 amino acids. CDR3: CAWSRRGRSTPHYGYTF. The CDR3 nucleotides are TGTGCCTGGAGTAGGAGGGGCAGGAGCACACCACACTATGGCTACACCTTC.

The chain employs TRBV15 and TRBJ1-4, with unresolved D. The CDR3 contains 13 residues. Germline values: CDR1 LNHNV, CDR2 YYDKDF (reference sequence). Trimming left V 0 bases short and J 8 bases short, with 7 bases between. This CDR3 reads CATSRDPGEKLFF. The CDR3 DNA reads as TGTGCCACCAGCAGAGATCCCGGGGAAAAACTGTTTTTT.

This clone was counted only a few times. The chain links TRBV4-1 to TRBJ2-1; possible D gene TRBD1, 6 bases. Germline V gives CDR1 MGHRA, CDR2 YSYEKL. V was shortened by 1 base and J by 7 bases, with 14 bases between the two germline ends. This CDR3 comprises 15 residues. The CDR3 bases are TGCGCCAGCAGCCAAGTAGGGGGTGGGTTGAATGAGCAGTTCTTC. As protein: CASSQVGGGLNEQFF.

The J gene is TRBJ1-2, the V gene TRBV6-1, with D perhaps TRBD1 (5 bases). CDR1 and CDR2 from the germline V gene are MNHNS and SASEGT. V lost 7 bases and J lost 4, with 13 bases in between. The CDR3 totals 13 residues. The CDR3, as DNA: TGTGCCAGCAAATCGGGGGGGAGCTATGGCTACACCTTC. Its protein product is CASKSGGSYGYTF.

The rearrangement links TRBV29-1 to TRBJ2-7, with 12 bases matching TRBD2. The CDR3 has 13 residues. Germline V lookup: CDR1 SQVTM, CDR2 ANQGSEA. The V segment lost 6 bases and the J segment 6 bases; nucleotides outside the gene matches: 6. The CDR3 region is CSVASGGGVEQYF. CDR3 DNA: TGCAGCGTCGCTAGCGGGGGGGGTGTCGAGCAGTACTTC.

This chain links TRBV27 with TRBJ1-5; perhaps TRBD1 as D (6 bases). CDR1 and CDR2 (germline): MNHEY, SMNVEV (reference sequence). Trimming cost V 5 bases and J 5 bases, with 10 bases left between them. The CDR3 runs to 13 residues. The CDR3 DNA reads as TGTGCCAGCAGTCCCGGACAGTATCAGCCCCAGCATTTT. Translating gives CASSPGQYQPQHF.